Listed here are 25 T cell receptor beta chains from one sample, sequenced in a study of control samples from healthy donors and cancer patients (dated by TCRdb to the early 2020s). Library generation was performed with the immunoSEQ multiplex PCR assay. Not all clones reach the TCRdb copy of this immuneACCESS table, which keeps in-frame sequences only. Checked studies attribute under half of the gap to unresolved V genes and leave the rest unexplained. A total of over 150,000 clones appear in this sample, 96% of them only once. The ten biggest clones cover around 0.92% of the sample. Sequenced sample: blood. All receptors derive from a woman aged 30 to 39 in good health.

V and J are TRBV6-5 and TRBJ2-7; the D is unclear. This CDR3 region has 11 residues. Germline V lookup: CDR1 MNHEY, CDR2 SVGAGI. Trimming took off 4 bases at V and 3 bases at J, with 4 bases between the two ends. The CDR3, as DNA: TGTGCCAGCAGTTCGAACTACGAGCAGTACTTC. This sequence encodes CASSSNYEQYF.

V gene TRBV6-1 combines with J gene TRBJ2-5; a possible D gene is TRBD1 (6 bases). This CDR3 has 16 amino acids. Germline-derived CDR1 and CDR2 are MNHNS and SASEGT. V lost 2 bases, J lost 4 bases, and 17 bases lay in between. The CDR3 loop is CASSEKAGEGRETQYF. CDR3 DNA: TGTGCCAGCAGTGAAAAGGCAGGGGAAGGGAGAGAGACCCAGTACTTC.

The J gene is TRBJ2-3, the V gene TRBV30; D gene unclear. The V end lost 0 bases, the J end lost 0 bases, and 7 bases lay between the germline ends. Germline CDR1 reads GTSNPN; CDR2 reads SVGIG (reference sequence). The CDR3 contains 14 residues. The DNA for the CDR3 is TGTGCCTGGAGTGTGGCGGCTAGCACAGATACGCAGTATTTT. Amino acids: CAWSVAASTDTQYF.

This chain links TRBV15 with TRBJ2-3; no clear D. Trimming pared 1 base from V and 3 bases from J, leaving 2 bases between. In germline, CDR1 is LNHNV, CDR2 YYDKDF (reference sequence). This CDR3 is built from 12 residues. CDR3 bases: TGTGCCACCAGCAGAGCGACAGATACGCAGTATTTT. The encoded protein is CATSRATDTQYF.

The gene calls are TRBV10-3 and TRBJ1-5; 7 bases map to TRBD1. The CDR3 length is 14 residues. Trimming at V came to 8 bases and at J to 0 bases, leaving 4 bases not matched to a gene. Germline V gene sequence: CDR1 ENHRY, CDR2 SYGVKD. The CDR3 loop reads CAIGRTGSNQPQHF. CDR3 coding DNA: TGTGCCATCGGTAGGACAGGTAGCAATCAGCCCCAGCATTTT.

The chain is built from TRBV28 and TRBJ1-3, with a tentative D call TRBD1 (5 bases). V lost 3 bases, J lost 0 bases, and 12 bases lay in between. Germline V gene data show CDR1 as MDHEN and CDR2 as SYDVKM. There are 16 residues in the CDR3. The CDR3 nucleotides read TGTGCCAGCAGTTTTTGGGGGACGAGCTCTGGAAACACCATATATTTT. Translation: CASSFWGTSSGNTIYF.

The chain carries TRBV25-1 and TRBJ1-4; D is undetermined. This CDR3 has 14 amino acids. From germline, CDR1 is MGHDK and CDR2 SYGVNS. Trimming pared 2 bases from V and 8 bases from J, leaving 12 bases between. CDR3 DNA sequence: TGTGCCAGCAGTGAAGACGGCAGACCCGAAAAACTGTTTTTT. It encodes CASSEDGRPEKLFF. The full variable domain, rest sourced from reference TRBV25-1 and TRBJ1-4, is EADIYQTPRYLVIGTGKKITLECSQTMGHDKMYWYQQDPGMELHLIHYSYGVNSTEKGDLSSESTVSRIRTEHFPLTLESARPSHTSQYLCASSEDGRPEKLFFGSGTQLSVL.

The chain couples TRBV4-1 to TRBJ2-1; 10 bases fit TRBD1. This CDR3 is 19 amino acids long. The V segment lost 2 bases and the J segment 8 bases; nucleotides outside the gene matches: 18. Germline loops: CDR1 MGHRA, CDR2 YSYEKL. The CDR3 sequence is CASSQLISLSDRGLDEQFF. DNA for the CDR3: TGCGCCAGCAGCCAATTGATCAGTCTAAGTGACAGGGGGCTCGATGAGCAGTTCTTC.

CDR3 nucleotides: TGTGCCGGTGACGGAGGGAATAGTTGGTACGAGCAGTACTTC. Amino acid sequence: CAGDGGNSWYEQYF. The rearrangement links TRBV11-3 to TRBJ2-7; D perhaps matches TRBD2 (6 bases). In germline, CDR1 is SGHNT, CDR2 YENEEA. The CDR3 covers 14 residues. V lost 11 bases and J 4 bases, leaving 21 bases between the germline ends. The entire variable domain, with the rest obtained from reference TRBV11-3 and TRBJ2-7, is as follows: EAGVVQSPRYKIIEKKQPVAFWCNPISGHNTLYWYLQNLGQGPELLIRYENEEAVDDSQLPKDRFSAERLKGVDSTLKIQPAELGDSAVYLCAGDGGNSWYEQYFGPGTRLTVT.

Only one count was recorded for this clone. The chain employs TRBV6-5 and TRBJ2-7; the D gene could be TRBD1 or TRBD2 (6 bases each). V gave up 1 base and J gave up 3 bases, with 16 bases separating them. The CDR3 covers 16 residues. The germline CDR1 and CDR2 sequences are MNHEY and SVGAGI. The CDR3 DNA sequence: TGTGCCAGCAGTTACTGGGTGGAGGGGGGAGTCTACGAGCAGTACTTC. Translation: CASSYWVEGGVYEQYF.

V gene TRBV27 combines with J gene TRBJ1-6, with 9 nucleotides matching TRBD1. Looked up from germline, CDR1 is MNHEY and CDR2 is SMNVEV (reference sequence). V lost 5 bases, J lost 7 bases, and 6 bases stayed unmatched. This CDR3 has 15 amino acids. Here the CDR3 DNA reads TGTGCCAGCAGTCTCACCGGGACAGGGAATTCACCCCTCCACTTT. It encodes CASSLTGTGNSPLHF.

V is TRBV6-5 and J is TRBJ1-2; D might be TRBD1 (6 bases). The CDR3 runs to 13 residues. Trimming took 5 bases from V and 4 from J, leaving 11 bases between them. Germline V CDR1 and CDR2: MNHEY, SVGAGI. CDR3 residues: CASSTQGSYGYTF. CDR3 nucleotides: TGTGCCAGCAGTACCCAGGGGTCCTATGGCTACACCTTC.

This clone came up once. The CDR3 region has the DNA TGTGCCAGTAGTATAAGTACTAGCGGGAACTACGAGCAGTACTTC. Translating it yields CASSISTSGNYEQYF. The chain employs TRBV19 and TRBJ2-7; 10 bases are shared with TRBD2. Trimming removed 2 bases from V and 3 bases from J; junction bases left unmatched: 4. CDR1 is LNHDA, CDR2 SQIVND, per germline (reference sequence). The CDR3 is 15 amino acids.

The rearrangement joins TRBV18 to TRBJ1-1; D perhaps matches TRBD1 (5 bases). CDR1 is KGHSH, CDR2 LQKENI, per germline. Trimming pared 6 bases from V and 4 bases from J, leaving 18 bases between. CDR3 length: 15 residues. This CDR3 reads CASSLGMVGGTEAFF. The CDR3 nucleotides are TGTGCCAGCTCCCTAGGTATGGTCGGGGGCACTGAAGCTTTCTTT.

This rearrangement joins TRBV5-1 to TRBJ2-5; 9 positions agree with TRBD1. Trimming removed 4 bases from V and 4 bases from J; junction bases left unmatched: 11. CDR3 length equals 16 residues. The germline gives CDR1 SGHRS, CDR2 YFSETQ. The CDR3 here is CASSPGTGTFPETQYF. For the CDR3, the DNA is TGCGCCAGCAGCCCCGGGACAGGGACGTTCCCAGAGACCCAGTACTTC.

The J gene is TRBJ1-3, the V gene TRBV9; D not certain. V was trimmed by 4 bases and J by 0 bases, leaving 11 bases between them. Germline assignment: CDR1 SGDLS and CDR2 YYNGEE. The CDR3 covers 15 residues. This CDR3 is CASSPLGSSGNTIYF. The CDR3 DNA follows: TGTGCCAGCAGCCCCCTTGGAAGCTCTGGAAACACCATATATTTT. Full variable domain (remainder filled in from reference TRBV9 and TRBJ1-3): DSGVTQTPKHLITATGQRVTLRCSPRSGDLSVYWYQQSLDQGLQFLIQYYNGEERAKGNILERFSAQQFPDLHSELNLSSLELGDSALYFCASSPLGSSGNTIYFGEGSWLTVV.

The chain links TRBV18 to TRBJ1-4; D is ambiguous. The CDR3 is 14 residues long. Trimming took off 3 bases at V and 6 bases at J, with 11 bases between the two ends. CDR1 is KGHSH, CDR2 LQKENI, per germline. DNA for the CDR3: TGTGCCAGCTCACCCCAGGTACCCGATGAAAAACTGTTTTTT. Its protein product is CASSPQVPDEKLFF.

The chain joins TRBV19 to TRBJ1-6; no clear D gene. There are 16 residues in the CDR3. The germline V gene encodes CDR1 LNHDA and CDR2 SQIVND (reference sequence). Trimming cost V 3 bases and J 0 bases, with 9 bases left between them. The CDR3 reads CASSIAGNSYNSPLHF. The CDR3 region has the DNA TGTGCCAGTAGTATCGCCGGGAACTCCTATAATTCACCCCTCCACTTT.

This chain connects TRBV6-6 to TRBJ2-1; TRBD1 agrees at 10 bases. The CDR3 loop spans 13 amino acids. Germline values: CDR1 MNHNY, CDR2 SVGAGI (reference sequence). Trimming removed 5 bases from V and 7 bases from J; junction bases left unmatched: 2. DNA of the CDR3: TGTGCCAGCAGTAGGACAGGGGGTAATGAGCAGTTCTTC. Encoded protein: CASSRTGGNEQFF.

The chain has TRBV21-1 and TRBJ2-1; the table names TRBD2, a call not compared with the DNA. TRBV21-1 is deemed a pseudogene. The CDR3 has 16 amino acids. The CDR3 DNA is TGTGCCAGCAGCAACGGGACTAGCGGAGACTACAATGAGCAGTTCTTC. Protein: CASSNGTSGDYNEQFF.

The chain couples TRBV4-1 to TRBJ2-7; 10 positions agree with TRBD2. The CDR3 sequence is 15 residues long. The germline gives CDR1 MGHRA, CDR2 YSYEKL. V was pared by 4 bases and J by 4 bases, with 7 bases of the junction left unmatched. The CDR3 reads CASSLTGTSEYEQYF. The CDR3 nucleotides are TGCGCCAGCAGCCTCACCGGGACTAGCGAGTACGAGCAGTACTTC.

This chain uses TRBV5-1 with TRBJ1-1; maybe TRBD1 (6 bases). Trimming shortened V by 4 bases and J by 1 base, and 17 bases separated the two germline ends. This CDR3 is built from 16 residues. Looked up from germline, CDR1 is SGHRS and CDR2 is YFSETQ. CDR3 DNA sequence: TGCGCCAGCAGCCGGGAAGCCCGGGGGCAGAACACTGAAGCTTTCTTT. It encodes CASSREARGQNTEAFF.

V gene TRBV19 combines with J gene TRBJ2-3; TRBD2 aligns across 13 bases. Per the germline V gene, CDR1 is LNHDA and CDR2 is SQIVND (reference sequence). This CDR3 comprises 16 residues. Trimming took 2 bases from V and 7 from J; bases not matched to a gene: 6. CDR3 sequence: CASSIPGLAGAYTQYF. CDR3 DNA: TGTGCCAGTAGTATACCTGGACTAGCGGGGGCTTATACGCAGTATTTT. Full variable domain (remainder filled in from reference TRBV19 and TRBJ2-3): DGGITQSPKYLFRKEGQNVTLSCEQNLNHDAMYWYRQDPGQGLRLIYYSQIVNDFQKGDIAEGYSVSREKKESFPLTVTSAQKNPTAFYLCASSIPGLAGAYTQYFGPGTRLTVL.

The genes are TRBV18 and TRBJ1-2; 8 bases line up with TRBD1. J lost 6 bases, V lost 5 bases, and 11 bases had no gene match. This CDR3 is 15 amino acids long. Germline-derived CDR1 and CDR2 are KGHSH and LQKENI. CDR3 nucleotides: TGTGCCAGCTCATCACTGACAGGGGTTCAGGATGGCTACACCTTC. Encoded protein: CASSSLTGVQDGYTF.

This chain joins TRBV25-1 and TRBJ1-5; possibly TRBD1 for D (5 bases). CDR3 length equals 16 residues. Germline CDR1 is MGHDK and CDR2 is SYGVNS. Trimming removed 1 base from V and 7 bases from J, with 17 bases in between. The CDR3 DNA sequence: TGTGCCAGCAGTGAATCCGGGGGAGACAGTCGCCAGCCCCAGCATTTT. It codes for CASSESGGDSRQPQHF. Combining the CDR3 with reference TRBV25-1 and TRBJ1-5 gives the whole variable domain EADIYQTPRYLVIGTGKKITLECSQTMGHDKMYWYQQDPGMELHLIHYSYGVNSTEKGDLSSESTVSRIRTEHFPLTLESARPSHTSQYLCASSESGGDSRQPQHFGDGTRLSIL.